The 12 T cell receptor beta chains in this list originate from one sample, sequenced in a study of blood T cell repertoires in COVID-19. Profiled with immunoSEQ multiplex PCR; TCRdb holds only in-frame clones, not every one. The sample lists approximately 90,000 clones; 60% to 80% were seen once. The sample was peripheral blood. All receptors come from a woman of 80 years or more with acute or convalescent COVID-19.

CDR3 coding DNA: TGCAGCGTTGAAGGGGGACTAGCGGGAGCAGATACGCAGTATTTT. Translation: CSVEGGLAGADTQYF. This chain joins TRBV29-1 and TRBJ2-3, with 14 bases matching TRBD2. J lost 4 bases, V lost 1 base, and 1 base had no gene match. CDR1 is SQVTM and CDR2 is ANQGSEA in the germline V gene. The CDR3 is 15 residues long.

The chain couples TRBV2 to TRBJ1-2, with no clear D. There are 13 residues in the CDR3. V lost 3 bases and J 2 bases, leaving 7 bases between the germline ends. Germline CDR1 reads SNHLY; CDR2 reads FYNNEI. The CDR3 here is CASSDGRNYGYTF. DNA for the CDR3: TGTGCCAGCAGTGACGGCAGGAACTATGGCTACACCTTC.

A word on this clone: The junction does not match germline at one end; this may be a read error. The chain uses TRBV7-7 and TRBJ2-5; 8 positions match TRBD2. The CDR3 has 15 amino acids. The germline V gene encodes CDR1 SSHAT and CDR2 FNYEAQ (reference sequence). The CDR3 DNA follows: TGTGCTAGCAGCTTAAGGCGGGGGGAAAAAGAGACCCAGTACTTC. Protein product: CASSLRRGEKETQYF.

The chain uses TRBV2 and TRBJ1-3; D is perhaps TRBD1 (5 bases). The CDR3 length is 15 residues. CDR1 and CDR2 (germline): SNHLY, FYNNEI. Trimming stripped 5 bases from V and 0 bases from J, with 11 bases between. This CDR3 reads CASSLAGRSGNTIYF. The CDR3 coding sequence is TGTGCCAGCAGTTTGGCGGGGCGCTCTGGAAACACCATATATTTT.

The rearrangement joins TRBV19 to TRBJ2-5; D possibly corresponds to TRBD2 (5 bases). The CDR3 has 14 amino acids. Germline V lookup: CDR1 LNHDA, CDR2 SQIVND (reference sequence). V was pared by 3 bases and J by 7 bases, with 15 bases between. This CDR3 is CASSIVPQSGTQYF. Written as DNA, the CDR3 is TGTGCCAGTAGTATTGTACCCCAGAGCGGGACCCAGTACTTC.

This sequence joins TRBV5-5 and TRBJ1-1; D may be TRBD1 (6 bases). Germline-derived CDR1 and CDR2 are SGHKS and YYEKEE (reference sequence). This CDR3 has 15 amino acids. V gave up 1 base and J gave up 5 bases, with 15 bases separating them. CDR3 DNA: TGTGCCAGCAGCTTGAGGTCGCCAGGGGTGACTGAAGCTTTCTTT. It yields the protein CASSLRSPGVTEAFF.

This clone was seen a few times. V and J are TRBV4-2 and TRBJ2-3; D may be TRBD2 (6 bases). V gave up 5 bases and J gave up 1 base, with 13 bases separating them. CDR3 length: 15 residues. The germline V gene encodes CDR1 LGHNA and CDR2 YNFKEQ. The CDR3 here is CASSTRDWGTDTQYF. The CDR3 nucleotides are TGTGCCAGCAGCACTCGGGACTGGGGCACAGATACGCAGTATTTT.

This clone was seen a single time. The V gene is TRBV6-2 or TRBV6-3, the J gene TRBJ1-4; no reliable D call. The CDR3 has 17 amino acids. CDR1 is MNHEY and CDR2 is SVGEGT in the germline V gene. The V and J ends lost 4 bases and 5 bases respectively, with 20 bases between them. The CDR3 loop is CASSSPSLGVINEKLFF. CDR3 nucleotides: TGTGCCAGCAGTTCTCCCTCTTTGGGCGTGATCAATGAAAAACTGTTTTTT.

This clone was counted only a few times. This sequence joins TRBV4-2 and TRBJ1-2, with D tentatively TRBD1 (5 bases). The CDR3 is made up of 15 amino acids. The germline V and J ends were trimmed by 4 bases and 8 bases, with 20 bases remaining between them. Germline CDR1 and CDR2: LGHNA and YNFKEQ. The CDR3 sequence is CASSLTGTQNGGYTF. The CDR3 nucleotides read TGTGCCAGCAGCCTCACCGGGACTCAAAACGGGGGCTACACCTTC.

The rearrangement joins TRBV4-3 to TRBJ2-2, with D perhaps TRBD1 (5 bases). Germline CDR1 and CDR2: LGHNA and YSLEER. This CDR3 is built from 14 residues. V gave up 1 base and J gave up 5 bases, with 8 bases separating them. CDR3 DNA: TGCGCCAGCAGCCAAGTAACAGGAACCGGGGAGCTGTTTTTT. Translated, it gives CASSQVTGTGELFF.

The chain has TRBV12-3 or TRBV12-4 and TRBJ1-2; 8 bases fit TRBD1. This CDR3 has 12 amino acids. With V trimmed by 10 bases and J by 5 bases, 6 bases remained unmatched. As DNA, the CDR3 is TGTGCCACTTCGACAGGGGAATATGGCTACACCTTC. Protein sequence: CATSTGEYGYTF.

The chain has TRBV19 and TRBJ1-1; possible D gene TRBD1, 5 bases. Between the trimmed V and J ends, which lost 6 bases and 6 bases, there was a span of 14 bases. CDR1 and CDR2 (germline): LNHDA, SQIVND (reference sequence). The CDR3 consists of 13 residues. The chain's CDR3 is CASSLIRGPEAFF. The CDR3 DNA reads TGTGCCAGTAGCCTTATAAGGGGTCCTGAAGCTTTCTTT.